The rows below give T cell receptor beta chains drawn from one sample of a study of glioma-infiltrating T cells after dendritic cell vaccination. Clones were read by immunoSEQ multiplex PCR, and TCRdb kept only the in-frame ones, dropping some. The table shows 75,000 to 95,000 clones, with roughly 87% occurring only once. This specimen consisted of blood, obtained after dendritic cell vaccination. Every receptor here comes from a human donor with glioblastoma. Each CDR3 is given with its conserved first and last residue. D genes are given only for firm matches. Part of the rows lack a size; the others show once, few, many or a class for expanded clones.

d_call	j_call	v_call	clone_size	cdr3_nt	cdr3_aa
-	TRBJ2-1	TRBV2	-	TGTGCCAGCAGTGAACGCGGGGTACGCAATGAGCAGTTCTTC	CASSERGVRNEQFF
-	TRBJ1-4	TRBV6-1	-	TGTGCCAGCAGCCCCGGGAGGGAGGAAAAACTGTTTTTT	CASSPGREEKLFF
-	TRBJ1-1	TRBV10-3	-	TGTGCCATCAGTGGCAGGGGAGAAGCTTTCTTT	CAISGRGEAFF
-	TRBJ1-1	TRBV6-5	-	TGTGCCAGTCGACAGGAGAACACTGAAGCTTTCTTT	CASRQENTEAFF
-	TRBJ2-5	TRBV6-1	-	TGTGCCAGCAGTGCAGACAGCCTAGGGGAGACCCAGTACTTC	CASSADSLGETQYF
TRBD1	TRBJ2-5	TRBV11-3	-	TGTGCCAGCAGCTCCCGGACAGGGGGAACCCAGTACTTC	CASSSRTGGTQYF
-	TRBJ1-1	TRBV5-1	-	TGCGCCAGCAGCTTCCGCCCCGGAGATGACACTGAAGCTTTCTTT	CASSFRPGDDTEAFF
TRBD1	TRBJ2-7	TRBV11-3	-	TGTGCCAGCAGTTTCTTCGACAGGGATGGCGAGCAGTACTTC	CASSFFDRDGEQYF
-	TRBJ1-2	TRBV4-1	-	TGCGCCAGCAGCCAATCGGGCAGGGCCGGGGGCTACACCTTC	CASSQSGRAGGYTF
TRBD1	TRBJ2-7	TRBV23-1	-	TGCGCCAGCAGTCAATGGCCGGGACAGGGGCCCTACGAGCAGTACTTC	CASSQWPGQGPYEQYF
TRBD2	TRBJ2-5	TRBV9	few	TGTGCCAGCAGCGCGGGGACTAGCGGGGGCATTCAAGAGACCCAGTACTTC	CASSAGTSGGIQETQYF
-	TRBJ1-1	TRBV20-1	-	TGCAGTGCTAGGCGGCAGAGTGAAGCTTTCTTT	CSARRQSEAFF
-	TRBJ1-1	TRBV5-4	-	TGTGCCAGCAGCTTTCCGGGGGGCAGTATGAACACTGAAGCTTTCTTT	CASSFPGGSMNTEAFF
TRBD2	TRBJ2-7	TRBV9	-	TGTGCCAGCAGCATAAATGCCAGGGAGGGTTACGAGCAGTACTTC	CASSINAREGYEQYF
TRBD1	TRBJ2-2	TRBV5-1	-	TGCGCCAGCACGCCGACAGGGGGGAGCACCGGGGAGCTGTTTTTT	CASTPTGGSTGELFF
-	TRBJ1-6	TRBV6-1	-	TGTGCCAGCAGTGGAGGCTATAATTCACCCCTCCACTTT	CASSGGYNSPLHF
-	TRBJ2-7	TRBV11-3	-	TGTGCCAGTTCCAAGGTCGGGGTTTCCTACGAGCAGTACTTC	CASSKVGVSYEQYF
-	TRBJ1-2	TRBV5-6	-	TGTGCCAGCAGCTTCCGGACAGATAAGCTCTCCTATGGCTACACCTTC	CASSFRTDKLSYGYTF
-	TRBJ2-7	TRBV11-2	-	TGTGCCAGCACTGGGGAGGGGGTTTACGAGCAGTACTTC	CASTGEGVYEQYF
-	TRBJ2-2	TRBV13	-	TGTGCCAGCAGCGGGGAGGACACCGGGGAGCTGTTTTTT	CASSGEDTGELFF
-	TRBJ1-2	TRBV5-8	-	TGTGCCAGCAGTACCGGGAGGGAGGTTAACTATGGCTACACCTTC	CASSTGREVNYGYTF
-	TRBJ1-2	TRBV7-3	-	TGTGCCAGCAGCATCCCCGGGGGGGGAGGCTACACCTTC	CASSIPGGGGYTF
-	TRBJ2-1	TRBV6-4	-	TGTGCCAGCAGTGACGGCGGCCGCTACAATGAGCAGTTCTTC	CASSDGGRYNEQFF
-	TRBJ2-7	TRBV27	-	TGTGCCAGCAGTAAGACAGCAGCCTACGAGCAGTACTTC	CASSKTAAYEQYF
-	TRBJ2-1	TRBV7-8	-	TGTGCCAGCAGCTTCCCCCGGGAGAGGGGAGCCTACAATGAGCAGTTCTTC	CASSFPRERGAYNEQFF
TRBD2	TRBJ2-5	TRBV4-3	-	TGCGCCAGCAGCCAAGATATGGCGGGAGGACGGCAAGAGACCCAGTACTTC	CASSQDMAGGRQETQYF
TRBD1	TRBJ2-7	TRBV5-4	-	TGTGCCAGCAGCTTGGGCCAGGGGGACGAGCAGTACTTC	CASSLGQGDEQYF
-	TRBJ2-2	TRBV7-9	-	TGTGCCAGCAGCTCAGACACCGGGGAGCTGTTTTTT	CASSSDTGELFF
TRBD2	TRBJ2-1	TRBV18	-	TGTGCCAGCTCACCGGCCCCGACTAGCGGGAGAGTTCATGAGCAGTTCTTC	CASSPAPTSGRVHEQFF
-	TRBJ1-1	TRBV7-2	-	TGTGCCAGCAGCTCGCGGCTAGGCACTGAAGCTTTCTTT	CASSSRLGTEAFF
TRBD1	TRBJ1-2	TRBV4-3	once	TGCGCCAGCAGCCCCCGCGGGACAGGGGATAGCTACACCTTC	CASSPRGTGDSYTF
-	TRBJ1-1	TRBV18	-	TGTGCCAGCTCACTTTCGGGGGAGAACACTGAAGCTTTCTTT	CASSLSGENTEAFF
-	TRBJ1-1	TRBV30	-	TGTGCCTGGAGCTTACAGGTGAACACTGAAGCTTTCTTT	CAWSLQVNTEAFF
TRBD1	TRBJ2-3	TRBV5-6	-	TGTGCCAGCAGGGGCACAGGGGACACAGATACGCAGTATTTT	CASRGTGDTDTQYF
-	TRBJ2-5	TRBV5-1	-	TGCGCCAGCAGCATCACCGGGACATCGTACCAAGAGACCCAGTACTTC	CASSITGTSYQETQYF
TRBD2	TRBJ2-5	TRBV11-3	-	TGTGCCAGCAGCTTAGAGGGGACTAGCGGGGGGGAGACCCAGTACTTC	CASSLEGTSGGETQYF